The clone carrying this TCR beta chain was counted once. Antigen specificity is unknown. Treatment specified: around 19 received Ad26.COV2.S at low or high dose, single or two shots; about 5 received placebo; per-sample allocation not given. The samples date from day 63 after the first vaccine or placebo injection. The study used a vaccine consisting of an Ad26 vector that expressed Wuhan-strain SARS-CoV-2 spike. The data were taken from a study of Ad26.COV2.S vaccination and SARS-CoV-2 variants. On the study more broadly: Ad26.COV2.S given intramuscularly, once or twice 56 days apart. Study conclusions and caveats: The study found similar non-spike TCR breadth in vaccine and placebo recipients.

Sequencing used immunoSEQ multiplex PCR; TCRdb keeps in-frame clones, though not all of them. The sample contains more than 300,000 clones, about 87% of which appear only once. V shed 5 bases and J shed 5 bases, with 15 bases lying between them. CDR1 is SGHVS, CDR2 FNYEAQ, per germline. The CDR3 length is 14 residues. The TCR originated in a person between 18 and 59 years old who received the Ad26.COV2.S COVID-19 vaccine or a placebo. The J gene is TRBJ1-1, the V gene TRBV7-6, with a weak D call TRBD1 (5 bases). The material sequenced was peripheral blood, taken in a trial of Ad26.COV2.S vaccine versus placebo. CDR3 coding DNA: TGTGCCAGCAGCCACGATCAAGGGGATACTGAAGCTTTCTTT. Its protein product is CASSHDQGDTEAFF.